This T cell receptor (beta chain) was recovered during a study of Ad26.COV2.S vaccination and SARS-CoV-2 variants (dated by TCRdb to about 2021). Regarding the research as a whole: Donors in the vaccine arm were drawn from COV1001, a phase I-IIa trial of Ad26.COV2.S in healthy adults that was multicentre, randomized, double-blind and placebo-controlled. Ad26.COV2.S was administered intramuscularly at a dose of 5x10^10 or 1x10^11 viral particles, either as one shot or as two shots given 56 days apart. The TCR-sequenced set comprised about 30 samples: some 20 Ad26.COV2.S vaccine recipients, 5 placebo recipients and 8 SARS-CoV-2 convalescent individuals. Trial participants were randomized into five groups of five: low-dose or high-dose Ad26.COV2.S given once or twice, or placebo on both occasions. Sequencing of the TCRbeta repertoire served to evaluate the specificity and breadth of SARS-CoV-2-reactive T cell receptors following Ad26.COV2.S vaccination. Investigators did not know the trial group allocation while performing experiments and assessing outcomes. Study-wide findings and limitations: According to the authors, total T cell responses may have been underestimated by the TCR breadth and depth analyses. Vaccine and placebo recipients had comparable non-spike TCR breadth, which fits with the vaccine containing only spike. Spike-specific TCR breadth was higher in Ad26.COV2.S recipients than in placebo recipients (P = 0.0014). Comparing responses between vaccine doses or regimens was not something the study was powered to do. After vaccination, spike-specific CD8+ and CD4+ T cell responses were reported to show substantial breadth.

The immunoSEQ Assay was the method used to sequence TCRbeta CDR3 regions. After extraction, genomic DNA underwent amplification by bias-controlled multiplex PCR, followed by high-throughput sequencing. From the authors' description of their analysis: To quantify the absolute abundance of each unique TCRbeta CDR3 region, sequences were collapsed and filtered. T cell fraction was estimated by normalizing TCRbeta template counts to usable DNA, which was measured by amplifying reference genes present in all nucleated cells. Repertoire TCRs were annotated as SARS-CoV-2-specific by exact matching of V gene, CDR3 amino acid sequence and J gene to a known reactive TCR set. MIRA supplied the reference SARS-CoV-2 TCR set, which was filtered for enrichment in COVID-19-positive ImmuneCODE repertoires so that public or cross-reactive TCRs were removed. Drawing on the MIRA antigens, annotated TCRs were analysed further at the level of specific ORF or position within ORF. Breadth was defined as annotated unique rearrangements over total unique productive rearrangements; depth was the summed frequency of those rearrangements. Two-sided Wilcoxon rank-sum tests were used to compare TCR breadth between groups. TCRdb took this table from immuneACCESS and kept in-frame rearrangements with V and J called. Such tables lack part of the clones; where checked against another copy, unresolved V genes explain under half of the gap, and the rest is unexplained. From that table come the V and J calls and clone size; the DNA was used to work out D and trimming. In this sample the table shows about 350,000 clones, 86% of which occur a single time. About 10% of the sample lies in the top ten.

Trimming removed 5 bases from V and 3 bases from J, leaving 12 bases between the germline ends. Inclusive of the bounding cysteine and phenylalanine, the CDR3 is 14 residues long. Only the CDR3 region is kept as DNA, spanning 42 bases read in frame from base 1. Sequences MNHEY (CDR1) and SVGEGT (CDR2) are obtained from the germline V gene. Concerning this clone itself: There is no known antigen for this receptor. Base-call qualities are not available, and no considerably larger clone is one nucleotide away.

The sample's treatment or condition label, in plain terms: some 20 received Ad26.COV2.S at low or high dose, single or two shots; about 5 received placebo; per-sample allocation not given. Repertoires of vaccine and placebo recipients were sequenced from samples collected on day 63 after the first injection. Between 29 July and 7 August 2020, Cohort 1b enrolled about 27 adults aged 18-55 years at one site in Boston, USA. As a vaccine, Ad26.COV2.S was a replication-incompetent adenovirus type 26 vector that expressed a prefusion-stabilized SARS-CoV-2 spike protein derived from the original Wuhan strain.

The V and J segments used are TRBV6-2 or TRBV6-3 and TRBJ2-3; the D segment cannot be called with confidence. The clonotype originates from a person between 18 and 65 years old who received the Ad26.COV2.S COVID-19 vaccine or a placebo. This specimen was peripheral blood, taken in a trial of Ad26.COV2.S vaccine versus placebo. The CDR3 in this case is CASSTPRKTDTQYF. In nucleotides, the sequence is TGTGCCAGCAGTACCCCCCGTAAGACAGATACGCAGTATTTT.